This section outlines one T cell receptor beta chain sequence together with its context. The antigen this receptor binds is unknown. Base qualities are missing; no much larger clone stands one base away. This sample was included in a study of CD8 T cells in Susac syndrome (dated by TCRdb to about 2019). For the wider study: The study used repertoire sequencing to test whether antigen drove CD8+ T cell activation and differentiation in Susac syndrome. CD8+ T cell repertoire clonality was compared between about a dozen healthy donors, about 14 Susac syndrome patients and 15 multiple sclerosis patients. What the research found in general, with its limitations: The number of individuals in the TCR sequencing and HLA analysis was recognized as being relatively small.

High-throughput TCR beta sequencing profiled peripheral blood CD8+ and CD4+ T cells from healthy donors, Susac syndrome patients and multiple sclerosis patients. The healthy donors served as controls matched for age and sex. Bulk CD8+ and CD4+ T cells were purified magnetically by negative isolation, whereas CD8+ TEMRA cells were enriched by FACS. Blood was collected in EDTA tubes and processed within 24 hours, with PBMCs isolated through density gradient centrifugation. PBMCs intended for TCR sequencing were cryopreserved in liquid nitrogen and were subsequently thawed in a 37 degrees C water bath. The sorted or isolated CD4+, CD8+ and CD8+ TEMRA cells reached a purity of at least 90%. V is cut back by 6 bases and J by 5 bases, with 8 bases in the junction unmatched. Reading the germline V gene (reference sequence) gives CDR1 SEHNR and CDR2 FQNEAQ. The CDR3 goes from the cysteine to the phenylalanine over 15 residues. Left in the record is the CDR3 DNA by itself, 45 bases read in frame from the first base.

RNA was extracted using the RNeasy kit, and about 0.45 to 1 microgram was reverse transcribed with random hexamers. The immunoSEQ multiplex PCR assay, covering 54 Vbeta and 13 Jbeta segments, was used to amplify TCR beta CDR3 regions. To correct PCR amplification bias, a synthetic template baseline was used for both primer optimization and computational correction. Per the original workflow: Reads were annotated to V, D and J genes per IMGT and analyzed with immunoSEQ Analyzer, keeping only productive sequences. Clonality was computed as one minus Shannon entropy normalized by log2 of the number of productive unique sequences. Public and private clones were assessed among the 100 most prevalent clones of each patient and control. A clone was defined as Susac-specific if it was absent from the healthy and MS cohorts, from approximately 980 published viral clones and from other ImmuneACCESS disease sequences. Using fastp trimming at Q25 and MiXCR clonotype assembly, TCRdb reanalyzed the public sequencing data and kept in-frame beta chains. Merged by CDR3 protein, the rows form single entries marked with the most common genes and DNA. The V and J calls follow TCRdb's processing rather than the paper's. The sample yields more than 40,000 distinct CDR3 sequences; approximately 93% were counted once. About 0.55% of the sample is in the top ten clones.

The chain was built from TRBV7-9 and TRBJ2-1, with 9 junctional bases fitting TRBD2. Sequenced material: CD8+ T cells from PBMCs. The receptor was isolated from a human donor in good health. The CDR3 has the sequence CASREGTSRNNEQFF. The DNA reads TGTGCCAGCAGGGAGGGGACTAGCCGAAACAATGAGCAGTTCTTC.